These 13 T cell receptor beta chains came from one sample sequenced in a study of memory CD4+ T cells and cytomegalovirus serostatus. The assay was immunoSEQ multiplex PCR, and TCRdb's table has in-frame clones only and misses some. The table includes 70,000 to 95,000 clones, 65% to 85% detected once. Single viable CD3+CD4+CD8-CD45RO+ cells were sorted as the memory CD4+ T cells. Source material: memory CD4+ T cells from blood. These receptors all come from an adult in good health and CMV-seronegative.

The gene calls are TRBV6-5 and TRBJ2-7; D perhaps matches TRBD2 (6 bases). This CDR3 has 10 amino acids. Germline V gene sequence: CDR1 MNHEY, CDR2 SVGAGI. V was pared by 9 bases and J by 4 bases, with 7 bases between. The CDR3 protein is CASGTYEQYF. CDR3 bases: TGTGCCAGTGGGACTTACGAGCAGTACTTC.

This sequence joins TRBV6-5 and TRBJ1-1; D possibly corresponds to TRBD1 (6 bases). Trimming shortened V by 6 bases and J by 1 base, and 9 bases separated the two germline ends. CDR1 is MNHEY and CDR2 is SVGAGI in the germline V gene. The CDR3 consists of 13 residues. The CDR3 nucleotides read TGTGCCAGCAGCGCGGACAGGAACACTGAAGCTTTCTTT. Translated, it gives CASSADRNTEAFF.

The chain uses TRBV7-3 and TRBJ2-3, with 13 bases aligning to TRBD2. The ends lost 8 bases at V and 3 bases at J; junction bases unmatched: 5. There are 15 residues in the CDR3. CDR1 and CDR2 (germline): SGHTA, FQGTGA. The CDR3: CASRLAGGETDTQYF. For the CDR3, the DNA is TGTGCCAGCCGACTAGCGGGGGGAGAGACAGATACGCAGTATTTT.

The chain combines TRBV7-2 with TRBJ2-1; D might be TRBD1 or TRBD2, each matching 5 bases. The CDR3 runs 15 residues. Trimming removed 1 base at V and 4 bases at J, with 11 bases between. CDR1 is SGHTA, CDR2 FQGNSA, per germline. CDR3 bases: TGTGCCAGCAGCTTAGAGCACTGGGGGTACAATGAGCAGTTCTTC. Residues: CASSLEHWGYNEQFF. Looking up the rest from reference TRBV7-2 and TRBJ2-1 gives the full variable domain: GAGVSQSPSNKVTEKGKDVELRCDPISGHTALYWYRQSLGQGLEFLIYFQGNSAPDKSGLPSDRFSAERTGGSVSTLTIQRTQQEDSAVYLCASSLEHWGYNEQFFGPGTRLTVL.

The chain recombines TRBV9 with TRBJ2-1; 7 nucleotides line up with TRBD2. The J segment lost 2 bases and the V segment lost 0 bases, leaving 2 bases of the junction unmatched. CDR1 SGDLS and CDR2 YYNGEE come from the germline V gene. The CDR3 runs to 15 residues. As DNA, the CDR3 is TGTGCCAGCAGCGTAGATGGGGGGGCCTACAATGAGCAGTTCTTC. Residues: CASSVDGGAYNEQFF.

This sequence joins TRBV5-1 and TRBJ2-2, with TRBD1 matching over 7 bases. Germline values: CDR1 SGHRS, CDR2 YFSETQ. There are 18 residues in the CDR3. The V gene end was trimmed by 1 base and the J gene end by 3 bases; junction bases not matched to a gene: 12. CDR3 sequence: CASSLQAGDSRYTGELFF. The CDR3 nucleotides read TGCGCCAGCAGCTTGCAAGCCGGGGACAGCCGTTACACCGGGGAGCTGTTTTTT.

V gene TRBV9 combines with J gene TRBJ2-3; 7 bases align to TRBD2. Germline CDR1 and CDR2: SGDLS and YYNGEE. The CDR3 loop spans 15 amino acids. V lost 0 bases to trimming and J lost 2 bases; unmatched junction nucleotides: 3. The CDR3 is CASSVEGLITDTQYF. The CDR3 nucleotides are TGTGCCAGCAGCGTAGAGGGACTAATCACAGATACGCAGTATTTT. The variable domain in full, completed from reference TRBV9 and TRBJ2-3, reads DSGVTQTPKHLITATGQRVTLRCSPRSGDLSVYWYQQSLDQGLQFLIQYYNGEERAKGNILERFSAQQFPDLHSELNLSSLELGDSALYFCASSVEGLITDTQYFGPGTRLTVL.

Ten or more counts support this clone. The V call is TRBV19, the J call TRBJ1-5; 10 positions agree with TRBD1. In germline, CDR1 is LNHDA, CDR2 SQIVND (reference sequence). CDR3 size: 16 residues. After removal of 7 bases from V and 7 bases from J, the junction contained 13 bases not matched to a gene. CDR3 sequence (DNA): TGTGCCAGTACCCCCGAGGGGACAGGGGCAGGGCAGCCCCAGCATTTT. Translated: CASTPEGTGAGQPQHF.

This clone was found a few times. V and J are TRBV4-2 and TRBJ1-1, with 7 bases that match TRBD1. CDR1 and CDR2 from the germline V gene are LGHNA and YNFKEQ. With V trimmed by 4 bases and J by 2 bases, 4 bases remained unmatched. The CDR3 extends over 14 amino acids. The CDR3 here is CASSRGTVNTEAFF. As DNA, the CDR3 is TGTGCCAGCAGCCGGGGGACAGTCAACACTGAAGCTTTCTTT.

The CDR3 nucleotides are TGTGCCAGCTCACCGGGGAATGAAAAACTGTTTTTT. Translated: CASSPGNEKLFF. V usage is TRBV18 and J usage is TRBJ1-4; no reliable D call. V gave up 3 bases and J gave up 5 bases, with 4 bases separating them. Germline V gene lookup returns CDR1 KGHSH and CDR2 LQKENI. This CDR3 comprises 12 residues.

The V gene is TRBV7-2, the J gene TRBJ1-2, with D possibly matching TRBD1 (5 bases). The CDR3 has 13 residues. Germline V gene lookup returns CDR1 SGHTA and CDR2 FQGNSA. With 3 bases removed from V and 4 bases from J, the gap between germline ends came to 9 bases. The CDR3 sequence is CASSLGGFYGYTF. The CDR3 region has the DNA TGTGCCAGCAGCTTGGGGGGATTCTATGGCTACACCTTC.

This clone was picked up one time. The same CDR3 can be traced to other DNA sequences in this sample. The chain is built from TRBV11-3 and TRBJ1-3; weak D call: TRBD1 (5 bases). CDR3 size: 15 residues. The ends were cut back, 1 base at V and 2 bases at J, with 9 bases in the middle. Germline loops: CDR1 SGHNT, CDR2 YENEEA. CDR3 residues: CASSLAGTAGNTIYF. The CDR3 nucleotides are TGTGCCAGCAGCTTAGCCGGGACTGCTGGAAACACCATATATTTT.

The J gene is TRBJ2-7, the V gene TRBV5-1; the match to TRBD2 covers 8 bases. Per the germline V gene, CDR1 is SGHRS and CDR2 is YFSETQ. The CDR3 has 15 residues. V was pared by 2 bases and J by 0 bases, with 4 bases of the junction left unmatched. The CDR3 is CASSLNSGASYEQYF. CDR3 DNA: TGCGCCAGCAGCTTAAATAGCGGGGCCTCCTACGAGCAGTACTTC.